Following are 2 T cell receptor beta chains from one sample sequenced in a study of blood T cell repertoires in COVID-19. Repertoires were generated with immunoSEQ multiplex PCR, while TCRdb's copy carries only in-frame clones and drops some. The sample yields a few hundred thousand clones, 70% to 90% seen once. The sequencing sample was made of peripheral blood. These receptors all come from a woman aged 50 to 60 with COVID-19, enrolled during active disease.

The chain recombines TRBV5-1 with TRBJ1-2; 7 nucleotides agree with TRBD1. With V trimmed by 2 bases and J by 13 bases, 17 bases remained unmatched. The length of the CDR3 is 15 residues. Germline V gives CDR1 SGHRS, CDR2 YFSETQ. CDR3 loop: CASSLGTAQTFGSTF. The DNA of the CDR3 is TGCGCCAGCAGCTTAGGGACAGCGCAGACCTTCGGGTCCACCTTC.

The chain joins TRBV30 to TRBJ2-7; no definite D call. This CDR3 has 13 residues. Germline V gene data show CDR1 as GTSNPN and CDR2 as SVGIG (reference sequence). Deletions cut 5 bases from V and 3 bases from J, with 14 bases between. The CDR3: CAWSRGQRYEQYF. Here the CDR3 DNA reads TGTGCCTGGTCTAGAGGTCAGCGCTACGAGCAGTACTTC.